The 2 T cell receptor beta chains given below trace back to one sample, sequenced in a study of T cells after yellow fever vaccination. TCRdb processed the 5' RACE reads anew with MiXCR; each CDR3 protein has one entry. The sample lists more than 350,000 distinct CDR3 sequences, roughly 10% occurring once. This sample comprised PBMCs, obtained on the day of the first yellow fever vaccination. The origin of the receptors is a man aged 18 to 29 who received the YFV17D yellow fever vaccine.

V and J are TRBV12-3 or TRBV12-4 and TRBJ1-1; D might be TRBD1 (6 bases). The CDR3 covers 14 residues. V was clipped by 4 bases and J by 1 base, with 10 bases between them. The CDR3 sequence is CASSSQGRNTEAFF. The CDR3 bases are TGTGCCAGCAGTTCCCAGGGGCGGAACACTGAAGCTTTCTTT.

This chain connects TRBV12-3 or TRBV12-4 to TRBJ1-3; D ambiguous. Trimming shortened V by 2 bases and J by 4 bases, and 6 bases separated the two germline ends. This CDR3 comprises 13 residues. CDR3 in DNA: TGTGCCAGCAGTTTAATCGGCGGAAACACCATATATTTT. Translating it yields CASSLIGGNTIYF.